One sample yielded the 10 T cell receptor beta chains listed below, sequenced in a study of blood T cells in healthy people across ages. A sample-barcoded 5' primer and a J-beta primer mix were used in a second PCR of roughly 6 to 11 cycles. TCRdb reprocessed the 5' RACE reads via MiXCR and lists one record per CDR3 protein. The table has roughly 1,700,000 distinct CDR3 sequences, roughly 27% seen once. The specimen was blood. These TCRs come from a woman aged 25-40 years in good health.

As for this clonotype: It may be a read error: a sequence one base away is much more abundant. The gene calls are TRBV5-1 and TRBJ1-2; TRBD1 matches at 9 bases. The length of the CDR3 is 15 residues. Germline V gene lookup returns CDR1 SGHRS and CDR2 YFSETQ. The CDR3 loop is CASRTIYGQGYDYTF. CDR3 DNA sequence: TGCGCCAGCAGGACCATATACGGACAGGGGTATGACTACACCTTC.

Turning to this clonotype: An end of the junction differs from the germline gene, which may be a read error. The chain combines TRBV5-1 with TRBJ2-7; weak D call: TRBD2 (6 bases). The CDR3 is made up of 16 amino acids. Germline lookup yields CDR1 SGHRS and CDR2 YFSETQ. CDR3 amino acids: CASILGLGLYAYGQYF. In nucleotides, the CDR3 is TGCGCCAGCATCTTGGGGTTGGGACTCTATGCCTACGGGCAGTACTTC.

V usage is TRBV4-1 and J usage is TRBJ2-1; TRBD2 matches at 11 bases. V trimming: 0 bases; J trimming: 8 bases; junction bases outside the gene matches: 9. CDR1 is MGHRA, CDR2 YSYEKL, per germline. CDR3 size: 17 residues. The CDR3 region is CASSQDGSGGAVYEQFF. The CDR3 DNA is TGCGCCAGCAGCCAAGATGGTAGCGGGGGGGCGGTCTATGAGCAGTTCTTC.

There are many counts of this clonotype. The chain recombines TRBV7-2 with TRBJ2-7; 8 nucleotides match TRBD2. V lost 3 bases and J lost 7; bases outside the gene matches: 14. There are 16 residues in the CDR3. CDR1 is SGHTA and CDR2 is FQGNSA in the germline V gene. The chain's CDR3 is CASSFRPGGAGGEQYF. CDR3 sequence (DNA): TGTGCCAGCAGCTTCCGCCCGGGAGGGGCGGGAGGAGAGCAGTACTTC.

The genes are TRBV29-1 and TRBJ2-5; 11 bases match TRBD2. Per germline, CDR1 SQVTM and CDR2 ANQGSEA. This CDR3 is built from 17 residues. After removal of 0 bases from V and 2 bases from J, the junction contained 8 bases not matched to a gene. DNA of the CDR3: TGCAGCGTTGAAGATATGGCACTAGCGGGAGTGCAAGAGACCCAGTACTTC. Its protein is CSVEDMALAGVQETQYF.

This rearrangement joins TRBV2 to TRBJ1-4, with a possible D match to TRBD1 (5 bases). V shed 6 bases and J shed 8 bases, with 13 bases lying between them. Per the germline V gene, CDR1 is SNHLY and CDR2 is FYNNEI. The CDR3 is 13 residues long. The CDR3 bases are TGTGCCAGCAGAGTCTGGGGGGACGAAAAACTGTTTTTT. Its protein is CASRVWGDEKLFF.

The genes are TRBV2 and TRBJ2-1; 14 bases line up with TRBD2. Germline-derived CDR1 and CDR2 are SNHLY and FYNNEI. V lost 6 bases and J lost 8; bases outside the gene matches: 6. This CDR3 spans 15 amino acids. The DNA of the CDR3 is TGTGCCAGCAGCGGACTAGCGGGAGGTGGGGATGAGCAGTTCTTC. It yields the protein CASSGLAGGGDEQFF.

V is TRBV7-9 and J is TRBJ2-2, with 11 bases fitting TRBD2. This CDR3 is 16 amino acids long. Germline loops: CDR1 SEHNR, CDR2 FQNEAQ (reference sequence). J lost 6 bases, V lost 3 bases, and 6 bases had no gene match. This CDR3 reads CASSLTSGEAAGELFF. The CDR3 nucleotides read TGTGCCAGCAGCTTGACTAGCGGGGAAGCGGCCGGGGAGCTGTTTTTT.

The V call is TRBV4-2, the J call TRBJ1-4; no clear D gene. Trimming removed 1 base from V and 5 bases from J, with 11 bases in between. The CDR3 extends over 15 amino acids. CDR1 is LGHNA and CDR2 is YNFKEQ in the germline V gene. Here the CDR3 reads CASSQGGLRNEKLFF. The CDR3, as DNA: TGTGCCAGCAGCCAAGGAGGCCTTAGAAATGAAAAACTGTTTTTT.

V usage is TRBV20-1 and J usage is TRBJ1-5; 8 positions agree with TRBD1. This CDR3 is 14 amino acids long. Germline lookup yields CDR1 DFQATT and CDR2 SNEGSKA (reference sequence). V dropped 5 bases and J dropped 8; count of bases not matched to a gene: 11. CDR3 sequence: CSAVPGTGGEPQHF. The CDR3 DNA reads as TGCAGTGCTGTACCCGGGACAGGAGGGGAGCCCCAGCATTTT.